These 12 T cell receptor beta chains came from one sample sequenced in a study of blood T cells in healthy people across ages. A second PCR, run for roughly 7 to 11 cycles, used a sample-barcoded 5' primer plus a J-beta primer mix. One entry per CDR3 protein results from TCRdb running MiXCR on the 5' RACE reads. Found here are roughly 1.5 million distinct CDR3 sequences, 42% of them singletons; the top ten hold 4%. Sequenced sample: blood. These receptors originate from a woman under 30 in good health.

This clonotype appeared many times. V is TRBV4-3 and J is TRBJ1-6; the D is unclear. The CDR3 runs 14 residues. The V end lost 0 bases, the J end lost 13 bases, and 13 bases lay between the germline ends. CDR1 is LGHNA and CDR2 is YSLEER in the germline V gene. CDR3 bases: TGCGCCAGCAGCCAAGATCCCTCCCCTAGGCCCCTCCACTTT. Translation gives CASSQDPSPRPLHF.

A few counts support this clonotype. This rearrangement joins TRBV7-6 to TRBJ1-2; possible D gene TRBD1, 6 bases. This CDR3 region has 14 residues. Trimming took 2 bases from V and 4 from J, leaving 11 bases between them. CDR1 is SGHVS, CDR2 FNYEAQ, per germline. The CDR3 reads CASSLSGVGYGYTF. CDR3 DNA: TGTGCCAGCAGCTTATCAGGGGTGGGCTATGGCTACACCTTC.

The chain links TRBV5-5 to TRBJ2-2; unclear D gene. V lost 4 bases, J lost 8 bases, and 15 bases lay in between. Per germline, CDR1 SGHKS and CDR2 YYEKEE (reference sequence). This CDR3 comprises 14 residues. The CDR3 spells CASSLPTQQGELFF. The CDR3 bases are TGTGCCAGCAGCCTCCCGACCCAGCAAGGGGAGCTGTTTTTT.

The J gene is TRBJ1-2, the V gene TRBV7-8, with D possibly being TRBD1 (6 bases). V was pared by 3 bases and J by 6 bases, with 17 bases between. There are 15 residues in the CDR3. Germline V lookup: CDR1 SGHVS, CDR2 FQNEAQ. CDR3 region: CASSLDWAGANGYTF. Here the CDR3 DNA reads TGTGCCAGCAGCTTGGACTGGGCAGGGGCGAATGGCTACACCTTC. The full variable domain, with the rest looked up from reference TRBV7-8 and TRBJ1-2, is GAGVSQSPRYKVAKRGQDVALRCDPISGHVSLFWYQQALGQGPEFLTYFQNEAQLDKSGLPSDRFFAERPEGSVSTLKIQRTQQEDSAVYLCASSLDWAGANGYTFGSGTRLTVV.

The genes are TRBV3-1 and TRBJ2-1, with D possibly TRBD2 on 5 matching bases. V gave up 4 bases and J gave up 5 bases, with 9 bases separating them. The CDR3 covers 13 residues. Germline V gene sequence: CDR1 LGHDT, CDR2 YNNKEL (reference sequence). The CDR3 region has the DNA TGTGCCAGCAGCCGGACTCGCCACAATGAGCAGTTCTTC. The encoded protein is CASSRTRHNEQFF.

The rearrangement joins TRBV14 to TRBJ2-1; 7 nucleotides align to TRBD1. CDR3 size: 16 residues. Germline assignment: CDR1 SGHDN and CDR2 FVKESK. The V gene end was trimmed by 8 bases and the J gene end by 3 bases; junction bases not matched to a gene: 13. The CDR3 DNA reads as TGTGCCAGCGGGCCCTGGGAGACAGGGTTCTACAATGAGCAGTTCTTC. The encoded protein is CASGPWETGFYNEQFF.

The gene calls are TRBV3-1 and TRBJ2-1; tentative D call: TRBD2 (5 bases). Trimming took 1 base from V and 3 from J, leaving 13 bases between them. The CDR3 totals 16 residues. CDR1 is LGHDT, CDR2 YNNKEL, per germline (reference sequence). The CDR3 DNA is TGTGCCAGCAGCCAAGGAGCGGACCAAATCTACAATGAGCAGTTCTTC. Translated: CASSQGADQIYNEQFF.

Only a few counts were recorded for this clonotype. The chain links TRBV11-2 to TRBJ2-1; no clear D gene. Per germline, CDR1 SGHAT and CDR2 FQNNGV. The germline V and J ends were trimmed by 0 bases and 7 bases, with 7 bases remaining between them. The CDR3 runs to 13 residues. The CDR3 DNA reads as TGTGCCAGCAGCTTAGATACGGCGAATGAGCAGTTCTTC. Translating gives CASSLDTANEQFF.

The chain joins TRBV6-2 or TRBV6-3 to TRBJ2-5; D gene ambiguous. CDR3 length equals 17 residues. Germline V gene sequence: CDR1 MNHEY, CDR2 SVGEGT. With 5 bases removed from V and 5 bases from J, the gap between germline ends came to 24 bases. The CDR3 nucleotides read TGTGCCAGCAGTCGACCCAAGGACGCACGGCAGAAGGAGACCCAGTACTTC. Its protein product is CASSRPKDARQKETQYF.

This clonotype has just a few counts. The J gene is TRBJ2-5, the V gene TRBV24-1, with D unclear. Germline CDR1 reads KGHDR; CDR2 reads SFDVKD. Trimming stripped 2 bases from V and 2 bases from J, with 8 bases between. The CDR3 is made up of 14 amino acids. CDR3 residues: CATSDSTEQETQYF. The CDR3 DNA reads TGTGCCACCAGTGATTCCACCGAACAAGAGACCCAGTACTTC.

This chain links TRBV20-1 with TRBJ1-5, with a possible D match to TRBD1 (5 bases). The CDR3 loop spans 13 amino acids. The V gene lost 5 bases and the J gene lost 9 bases, with 17 bases spanning the gap. Per germline, CDR1 DFQATT and CDR2 SNEGSKA (reference sequence). Written as DNA, the CDR3 is TGCAGTGCTGGAGTGGGACGGAGCGGGCCCCAGCATTTT. Amino acid sequence: CSAGVGRSGPQHF.

This clonotype has a single count. This sequence joins TRBV7-9 and TRBJ2-7, with D maybe TRBD2 (6 bases). The V end lost 2 bases, the J end lost 5 bases, and 19 bases lay between the germline ends. There are 16 residues in the CDR3. In germline, CDR1 is SEHNR, CDR2 FQNEAQ (reference sequence). CDR3 nucleotide sequence: TGTGCCAGCAGCTTATGGGCCGGGACTGCACCCGACGAGCAGTACTTC. Its protein product is CASSLWAGTAPDEQYF.